This T cell receptor (beta chain) was documented in a study of T cell responses to AZD1222 COVID-19 vaccine. Study-level results: Regions 160-218 and 743-854 dominated among vaccine-associated CD4 TCRs spanning spike. Repertoires in all cases were sampled only once the peak T cell response had passed.

Method: immunoSEQ multiplex PCR; TCRdb's copy keeps in-frame clones and lacks some. This table holds 150,000 or so clones, about nine tenths found once. As regards this clone: Its target is not known.

The CDR3 covers 15 residues. Looked up from germline, CDR1 is SGHTA and CDR2 is FQGNSA. Deletions cut 2 bases from V and 7 bases from J, with 12 bases between. The J gene is TRBJ1-6, the V gene TRBV7-2, with D unclear. This clonotype originated in an adult in good health. The sequenced sample was peripheral blood, obtained on day 0 of MenACWY control vaccination. CDR3 protein: CASSLSRRENSPLHF. The CDR3 DNA sequence: TGTGCCAGCAGCTTAAGCCGACGGGAAAATTCACCCCTCCACTTT.